This is a list of T cell receptor beta chains from one sample in a study of beta chain features in type 1 diabetes. Sequencing used immunoSEQ multiplex PCR; TCRdb keeps in-frame clones, though not all of them. Of about 240,000 clones listed, roughly 14% are singletons. The sequenced material came from naive CD4+ T cells from blood. These receptors were obtained from a man younger than 45 with type 1 diabetes. Both conserved end residues are part of each CDR3. The D gene is left open where the match is weak. Some rows have no size entry. The others give once, few or many, or a class for an expanded clone.

DNA: TGTGCCAGCAGTTCCACCCGGGGGGGGGCAGATACGCAGTATTTT
CDR3: CASSSTRGGADTQYF
J: TRBJ2-3
D: TRBD2
V: TRBV6-6
size: -

DNA: TGTGCCAGCAGCCAACAGGGGTTCACTGAAGCTTTCTTT
CDR3: CASSQQGFTEAFF
J: TRBJ1-1
D: -
V: TRBV14
size: few

DNA: TGTGCCAGCAGCGAGCCCCTGGCCAGTAGGGGCTATAGTGGCTACACCTTC
CDR3: CASSEPLASRGYSGYTF
J: TRBJ1-2
D: -
V: TRBV9
size: -

DNA: TGTGCCAGTAGTGGGGCGGGAAGAGGGGAGCTGTTTTTT
CDR3: CASSGAGRGELFF
J: TRBJ2-2
D: -
V: TRBV19
size: -

DNA: TGTGCCAGCAGAGGGGGTCTGGGGGAGGGCGAGCAGTACTTC
CDR3: CASRGGLGEGEQYF
J: TRBJ2-7
D: -
V: TRBV6-5
size: few

DNA: TGTGCCAGCAGCCTTGCTCTAGCGGGGGGGAATGAGCAGTTCTTC
CDR3: CASSLALAGGNEQFF
J: TRBJ2-1
D: TRBD2
V: TRBV11-3
size: few

DNA: TGTGCCTGGAGTCGGGGAAGCACAGATACGCAGTATTTT
CDR3: CAWSRGSTDTQYF
J: TRBJ2-3
D: -
V: TRBV30
size: -

DNA: TGTGCCAGCAGCTCTGGGCCCAGGGCCCAAGAGACCCAGTACTTC
CDR3: CASSSGPRAQETQYF
J: TRBJ2-5
D: -
V: TRBV7-9
size: -

DNA: TGCGCCAGCAGCCAAGGGGTGCAAGGACTAGCGTGGGAGACCCAGTACTTC
CDR3: CASSQGVQGLAWETQYF
J: TRBJ2-5
D: TRBD2
V: TRBV4-1
size: -

DNA: TGTGCCAGCAGCACTCGACAGGGTGGGAACACTGAAGCTTTCTTT
CDR3: CASSTRQGGNTEAFF
J: TRBJ1-1
D: TRBD1
V: TRBV7-9
size: -

DNA: TGTGCCAGCAGCCCTTCGGGACTTCTCTTCTGGGAGCAGTACTTC
CDR3: CASSPSGLLFWEQYF
J: TRBJ2-7
D: -
V: TRBV9
size: -

DNA: TGTGCCAGCAGCGACCGACAGGGACCCCAAGAGACCCAGTACTTC
CDR3: CASSDRQGPQETQYF
J: TRBJ2-5
D: TRBD1
V: TRBV27
size: -

DNA: TGCAGCGTTGAAGTTAAGGAGCGGGAGGGCTACGAGCAGTACTTC
CDR3: CSVEVKEREGYEQYF
J: TRBJ2-7
D: TRBD2
V: TRBV29-1
size: few

DNA: TGTGCCAGTAGTATCGGGACTAGCACGCCCTCAGAGACCCAGTACTTC
CDR3: CASSIGTSTPSETQYF
J: TRBJ2-5
D: TRBD2
V: TRBV19
size: few

DNA: TGTGCCATCAGTGAGTACCGGACTAGCGGGGGCTACGAGCAGTACTTC
CDR3: CAISEYRTSGGYEQYF
J: TRBJ2-7
D: TRBD2
V: TRBV10-3
size: few

DNA: TGTGCCAGCAGGGATCTGGGGGGGGCAGAGACCCAGTACTTC
CDR3: CASRDLGGAETQYF
J: TRBJ2-5
D: -
V: TRBV27
size: few

DNA: TGTGCCAGCAGTTACTCCCACAGCTCCTACGAGCAGTACTTC
CDR3: CASSYSHSSYEQYF
J: TRBJ2-7
D: -
V: TRBV6-5
size: -

DNA: TGTGCCAGCAGCTTAGCAGGGGGTGACACTGAAGCTTTCTTT
CDR3: CASSLAGGDTEAFF
J: TRBJ1-1
D: TRBD1
V: TRBV11-2
size: -

DNA: TGTGCCAGCATTGGGGGCGGCTACGAGCAGTACTTC
CDR3: CASIGGGYEQYF
J: TRBJ2-7
D: -
V: TRBV2
size: -

DNA: TGTGCCTGGACCAGGGGGACTAGCGGGCTCTCCTACAATGAGCAGTTCTTC
CDR3: CAWTRGTSGLSYNEQFF
J: TRBJ2-1
D: TRBD2
V: TRBV30
size: -

DNA: TGTGCCAGCAGTGAATACACAGGGGGACCGGGGGAGACCCAGTACTTC
CDR3: CASSEYTGGPGETQYF
J: TRBJ2-5
D: TRBD1
V: TRBV25-1
size: -

DNA: TGTGCCAGCAGCGCGGACAGGGACACAGATACGCAGTATTTT
CDR3: CASSADRDTDTQYF
J: TRBJ2-3
D: TRBD1
V: TRBV6-5
size: few

DNA: TGTGCCACCAGCAACCTAGCTGGGGGCAGAGAGACTGAAGCTTTCTTT
CDR3: CATSNLAGGRETEAFF
J: TRBJ1-1
D: -
V: TRBV15
size: few

DNA: TGTGCCAGCACGGGAGGGGCCTACAATGAGCAGTTCTTC
CDR3: CASTGGAYNEQFF
J: TRBJ2-1
D: TRBD2
V: TRBV5-6
size: few

DNA: TGTGCCAGTAGTATGGGGCAGTCGGCGGACTATGGCTACACCTTC
CDR3: CASSMGQSADYGYTF
J: TRBJ1-2
D: -
V: TRBV19
size: -

DNA: TGCGCCAGCAGCCTGACAGGGAACACTGAAGCTTTCTTT
CDR3: CASSLTGNTEAFF
J: TRBJ1-1
D: -
V: TRBV5-1
size: -

DNA: TGTGCCAGCAGTCTGGCAGGGTTATCCTACGAGCAGTACTTC
CDR3: CASSLAGLSYEQYF
J: TRBJ2-7
D: -
V: TRBV25-1
size: -

DNA: TGTGCCAGCAGCTTGTCTACGAACACTGAAGCTTTCTTT
CDR3: CASSLSTNTEAFF
J: TRBJ1-1
D: -
V: TRBV5-4
size: -

DNA: TGTGCCAGCAGCGTACCGGGGGTAAAGACCCAGTACTTC
CDR3: CASSVPGVKTQYF
J: TRBJ2-5
D: -
V: TRBV9
size: few

DNA: TGTGCCAGCAGCTCAAACAGGGTCGAGCCCGGGCGGGAGTACTTC
CDR3: CASSSNRVEPGREYF
J: TRBJ2-7
D: -
V: TRBV7-9
size: few

DNA: TGTGCCACCAGCAGGCGGGGAGGGCACAATGAGCAGTTCTTC
CDR3: CATSRRGGHNEQFF
J: TRBJ2-1
D: TRBD2
V: TRBV15
size: -

DNA: TGCGCCAGCAGCTTGGAGGCGGCCCTAAACACTGAAGCTTTCTTT
CDR3: CASSLEAALNTEAFF
J: TRBJ1-1
D: -
V: TRBV5-1
size: -

DNA: TGCGCCAGCAGCCCCCTAGCGGGACCGGGTGAGCAGTTCTTC
CDR3: CASSPLAGPGEQFF
J: TRBJ2-1
D: TRBD2
V: TRBV5-1
size: few

DNA: TGTGCCAGCAGTGCCTCCTTAGCCAAAAACATTCAGTACTTC
CDR3: CASSASLAKNIQYF
J: TRBJ2-4
D: -
V: TRBV2
size: -

DNA: TGTGCCAGCTCACCGTCCCAGGGAAATAACGAGCAGTACTTC
CDR3: CASSPSQGNNEQYF
J: TRBJ2-7
D: -
V: TRBV18
size: -

DNA: TGTGCCAGCAGCCAAGAAGGGGGTTTCGGGGAGCTGTTTTTT
CDR3: CASSQEGGFGELFF
J: TRBJ2-2
D: -
V: TRBV4-2
size: few

DNA: TGTGCCAGCAGCGAACCAGGGTTTGCCTACAATGAGCAGTTCTTC
CDR3: CASSEPGFAYNEQFF
J: TRBJ2-1
D: -
V: TRBV9
size: few